This T cell receptor (beta chain) originates from a study of T cell responses to AZD1222 COVID-19 vaccine. The data were produced by immunoSEQ multiplex PCR, yet TCRdb's version contains in-frame clones alone and is incomplete. The sample has more than 85,000 clones, approximately 88% seen once. Sequencing was performed on peripheral blood, taken on day 0 of AZD1222 vaccination. The TCR originated in an adult in good health.

The CDR3 region has the DNA TGCGCCAGCAGTGTAGGTACCCTGGGCACTGAAGCTTTCTTT. This sequence encodes CASSVGTLGTEAFF. This chain connects TRBV10-1 to TRBJ1-1, with D uncertain. This CDR3 is built from 14 residues. Trimming cost V 4 bases and J 4 bases, with 13 bases left between them. Germline V lookup: CDR1 WNHNN, CDR2 SYGVQD (reference sequence).